This is a list of T cell receptor beta chains from one sample in a study of CD8 T cells in ankylosing spondylitis. TCRdb analysed the 5' RACE reads with MiXCR anew, one entry per CDR3 protein. Of approximately 400,000 distinct CDR3 sequences in the sample, roughly 18% were seen once. The sample consisted of blood, either unsorted or a sorted T cell fraction (not recorded which). Receptor source: a male donor with ankylosing spondylitis. Both conserved end residues are part of each CDR3. The D gene is left open where the match is weak. Some rows mark clone size as missing; the rest say once, few, many or name a class of expanded clone.

j_call	d_call	clone_size	v_call	cdr3_length	cdr3_aa	cdr3_nt
TRBJ2-1	TRBD2	-	TRBV7-9	17	CASSAGTSGSSYNEQFF	TGTGCCAGCAGCGCCGGGACTAGCGGGAGTTCCTACAATGAGCAGTTCTTC
TRBJ1-2	TRBD1	-	TRBV7-9	14	CASSFSGGENGYTF	TGTGCCAGCAGCTTTTCAGGGGGCGAGAATGGCTACACCTTC
TRBJ1-1	-	-	TRBV20-1	14	CSARAEEGVTEAFF	TGCAGTGCTAGAGCCGAGGAGGGGGTCACTGAAGCTTTCTTT
TRBJ2-7	TRBD1	-	TRBV12-3/TRBV12-4	15	CASSTGTESSYEQYF	TGTGCCAGCAGTACCGGGACAGAATCCTCCTACGAGCAGTACTTC
TRBJ2-2	-	few	TRBV15	16	CATSREGGSNTGELFF	TGTGCCACCAGCAGAGAGGGCGGATCGAACACCGGGGAGCTGTTTTTT
TRBJ2-7	-	-	TRBV19	15	CASSEAGRVGYEQYF	TGTGCCAGTAGTGAGGCGGGACGAGTGGGCTACGAGCAGTACTTC
TRBJ2-2	-	-	TRBV5-1	17	CASSLEVAPTNTGELFF	TGCGCCAGCAGCTTGGAGGTAGCCCCCACGAACACCGGGGAGCTGTTTTTT
TRBJ2-3	-	few	TRBV20-1	16	CSARHPGAGMGDTQYF	TGCAGTGCTAGACACCCAGGGGCGGGGATGGGTGATACGCAGTATTTT
TRBJ2-3	-	few	TRBV18	14	CASSEGFRTDTQYF	TGTGCCAGCTCAGAAGGATTTCGCACAGATACGCAGTATTTT
TRBJ2-5	-	-	TRBV7-2	15	CASSLKRADQETQYF	TGTGCCAGCAGCCTGAAAAGAGCGGACCAAGAGACCCAGTACTTC
TRBJ1-5	-	-	TRBV6-2/TRBV6-3	14	CASSRGAGNQPQHF	TGTGCCAGCAGTCGGGGCGCCGGCAATCAGCCCCAGCATTTT